This T cell receptor (beta chain) was captured by sequencing in a study of blood T cell repertoires in COVID-19. The wider study: PBMCs, B-cell-depleted T cells, or T cells provided the cDNA or gDNA that made up the material.

Method: immunoSEQ multiplex PCR; TCRdb's copy keeps in-frame clones and lacks some. This table holds 200,000 to 250,000 clones, over 80% found once. The study assigned cohorts using participant-reported clinical history. The sample taken for sequencing was PBMCs or T cells enriched from blood (not recorded which). The receptor was derived from a woman in her 40s who had recovered from COVID-19.

This CDR3 is CATSRVWDRAYNEQFF. CDR3 DNA: TGTGCCACCAGCAGAGTCTGGGACAGGGCCTACAATGAGCAGTTCTTC. The chain recombines TRBV15 with TRBJ2-1; 9 nucleotides align to TRBD1. The CDR3 runs 16 residues. Germline CDR1 and CDR2: LNHNV and YYDKDF (reference sequence). The J segment lost 2 bases and the V segment lost 1 base, leaving 3 bases of the junction unmatched.